The rows below give T cell receptor beta chains drawn from one sample of a study of CD8+ T cells in alopecia areata. Measured with immunoSEQ multiplex PCR; TCRdb has only the in-frame clones, and not every one. Of about 140,000 clones listed, about 54% are singletons. Sample: CD4+ T cells sorted from blood. The receptors stem from a human donor in good health. Each CDR3 is given without its conserved first and last residue. The size entry is marked missing in some rows and otherwise reads once, few, many or a size class.

v_call: TRBV27; clone_size: once; j_call: TRBJ1-5; cdr3_aa: ARGDRPHQPQH
v_call: TRBV25-1; clone_size: .; j_call: TRBJ1-5; cdr3_aa: ASSDSGGNQPQH
v_call: TRBV7-9; clone_size: few; j_call: TRBJ1-3; cdr3_aa: ASSSPVNSGNTIY
v_call: TRBV18; clone_size: .; j_call: TRBJ2-1; cdr3_aa: ASSPPGYNEQF
v_call: TRBV6-5; clone_size: few; j_call: TRBJ2-4; cdr3_aa: ASSSRGMGIQY
v_call: TRBV6-5; clone_size: .; j_call: TRBJ1-5; cdr3_aa: ASSRGNQPQH
v_call: TRBV14; clone_size: .; j_call: TRBJ1-1; cdr3_aa: ASSRRGNTEAF
v_call: TRBV10-3; clone_size: few; j_call: TRBJ2-3; cdr3_aa: AIGGQGITQY
v_call: TRBV29-1; clone_size: .; j_call: TRBJ2-1; cdr3_aa: SGTGTSINEQF
v_call: TRBV11-1; clone_size: .; j_call: TRBJ2-1; cdr3_aa: ASSLGPAGGDNEQF
v_call: TRBV14; clone_size: few; j_call: TRBJ1-1; cdr3_aa: ASSQLGQMNTEAF
v_call: TRBV7-9; clone_size: .; j_call: TRBJ2-1; cdr3_aa: ASSSMGLKALDEQF
v_call: TRBV10-3; clone_size: .; j_call: TRBJ2-2; cdr3_aa: AISETSANTGELF
v_call: TRBV27; clone_size: .; j_call: TRBJ2-2; cdr3_aa: ASSLYREAGELF
v_call: TRBV11-2; clone_size: .; j_call: TRBJ2-5; cdr3_aa: ASTANLNLN
v_call: TRBV6-6; clone_size: few; j_call: TRBJ1-4; cdr3_aa: ASTLTGNEKLF
v_call: TRBV4-1; clone_size: few; j_call: TRBJ2-2; cdr3_aa: ASSQGTANTGELF
v_call: TRBV10-3; clone_size: .; j_call: TRBJ1-5; cdr3_aa: ASSYDHQPQH
v_call: TRBV5-1; clone_size: .; j_call: TRBJ2-5; cdr3_aa: ASSLWTEQETQY
v_call: TRBV7-9; clone_size: .; j_call: TRBJ2-7; cdr3_aa: ASSLKFAPTGAYEQY
v_call: TRBV12-2; clone_size: .; j_call: TRBJ2-1; cdr3_aa: ASRLAESPGMGYNEQF
v_call: TRBV7-2; clone_size: few; j_call: TRBJ2-1; cdr3_aa: ASSLAPGGYPFQQF
v_call: TRBV7-9; clone_size: .; j_call: TRBJ2-1; cdr3_aa: ASSFGTSLDEQF
v_call: TRBV6-5; clone_size: .; j_call: TRBJ1-1; cdr3_aa: ASARQANTEAF
v_call: TRBV6-5; clone_size: .; j_call: TRBJ2-6; cdr3_aa: ASDPQGSGANVLT
v_call: TRBV6-5; clone_size: once; j_call: TRBJ1-4; cdr3_aa: ASSFGEKLF
v_call: TRBV29-1; clone_size: .; j_call: TRBJ2-7; cdr3_aa: SGGTGPYEQY
v_call: TRBV30; clone_size: .; j_call: TRBJ1-5; cdr3_aa: AWSQGQLPNQPQH
v_call: TRBV29-1; clone_size: few; j_call: TRBJ2-1; cdr3_aa: SVTTSGSWNEQF
v_call: TRBV6-5; clone_size: .; j_call: TRBJ1-2; cdr3_aa: ASSRGNGYT
v_call: TRBV2; clone_size: .; j_call: TRBJ1-5; cdr3_aa: ASSEDFRGAYQPQH
v_call: TRBV7-9; clone_size: .; j_call: TRBJ2-1; cdr3_aa: ASGDNEQF
v_call: TRBV29-1; clone_size: .; j_call: TRBJ2-7; cdr3_aa: SVSGSMYEQY
v_call: TRBV29-1; clone_size: .; j_call: TRBJ2-4; cdr3_aa: SVRFSKNIQY
v_call: TRBV5-1; clone_size: few; j_call: TRBJ2-7; cdr3_aa: ASSRVDSSYEQY
v_call: TRBV6-5; clone_size: few; j_call: TRBJ2-3; cdr3_aa: ASRTSGTDTQY
v_call: TRBV30; clone_size: .; j_call: TRBJ1-4; cdr3_aa: AWSRNRGEKLF
v_call: TRBV6-5; clone_size: .; j_call: TRBJ1-5; cdr3_aa: ASSTTGAHQPQH
v_call: TRBV11-1; clone_size: .; j_call: TRBJ2-1; cdr3_aa: ASSLRREANEQF
v_call: TRBV27; clone_size: .; j_call: TRBJ2-1; cdr3_aa: ASSLAGGPGYEQF
v_call: TRBV29-1; clone_size: .; j_call: TRBJ2-7; cdr3_aa: SVEQQGPSYEQY
v_call: TRBV5-6; clone_size: .; j_call: TRBJ1-5; cdr3_aa: ASSWGTGGPNQPQH
v_call: TRBV29-1; clone_size: .; j_call: TRBJ2-5; cdr3_aa: SVEQRGGETQY
v_call: TRBV29-1; clone_size: .; j_call: TRBJ2-3; cdr3_aa: SASGGTDTQY
v_call: TRBV5-1; clone_size: .; j_call: TRBJ2-7; cdr3_aa: ASTDSSYEQY
v_call: TRBV11-2; clone_size: .; j_call: TRBJ2-4; cdr3_aa: ASSPSGRSNIQY
v_call: TRBV29-1; clone_size: .; j_call: TRBJ1-2; cdr3_aa: SVPGGAHGYT
v_call: TRBV5-6; clone_size: .; j_call: TRBJ1-2; cdr3_aa: ASSQSDGRGYT
v_call: TRBV7-2; clone_size: few; j_call: TRBJ2-2; cdr3_aa: ASSFYGSGAGELF
v_call: TRBV7-9; clone_size: few; j_call: TRBJ2-7; cdr3_aa: ASTPDGGVYEQY
v_call: TRBV7-6; clone_size: .; j_call: TRBJ2-3; cdr3_aa: ASSLVVAGVPDTQY
v_call: TRBV7-6; clone_size: .; j_call: TRBJ1-3; cdr3_aa: ASSPGTAGNTIY
v_call: TRBV29-1; clone_size: .; j_call: TRBJ2-7; cdr3_aa: SVGDGRIPYEQY
v_call: TRBV30; clone_size: .; j_call: TRBJ1-5; cdr3_aa: AWSGTRQPQH
v_call: TRBV18; clone_size: .; j_call: TRBJ2-1; cdr3_aa: ASSPPKVAGRYNEQF
v_call: TRBV29-1; clone_size: .; j_call: TRBJ1-2; cdr3_aa: SVEGLGGYT
v_call: TRBV6-6; clone_size: .; j_call: TRBJ2-5; cdr3_aa: ASSPGLAGGPETQY